The 21 T cell receptor beta chains below were found in one sample sequenced in a study of blood T cell repertoires in COVID-19. Using immunoSEQ multiplex PCR, the repertoire was profiled, and TCRdb retains in-frame clones only, with some absent. The sample includes more than 250,000 clones, roughly 85% seen only once; the top ten take roughly 4.6%. Material for sequencing was peripheral blood. All receptors come from a man aged 55 to 70 who had recovered from COVID-19.

V usage is TRBV4-1 and J usage is TRBJ2-1; TRBD2 agrees at 11 bases. Germline V gene data show CDR1 as MGHRA and CDR2 as YSYEKL. This CDR3 is built from 19 residues. With 4 bases clipped from V and 0 bases from J, the junction kept 11 bases outside the gene matches. CDR3 protein: CASSPFGSGRAGSYNEQFF. The CDR3 DNA reads TGCGCCAGCAGCCCATTCGGTAGCGGGAGGGCCGGCTCCTACAATGAGCAGTTCTTC.

The rearrangement joins TRBV18 to TRBJ1-2; the D gene is possibly TRBD1 (6 bases). From germline, CDR1 is KGHSH and CDR2 LQKENI. The CDR3 runs to 13 residues. With 6 bases removed from V and 6 bases from J, the gap between germline ends came to 14 bases. The CDR3 sequence: CASSLQGLNGYTF. CDR3 nucleotide sequence: TGTGCCAGCTCCCTCCAGGGGCTGAATGGCTACACCTTC. Supplemented by reference TRBV18 and TRBJ1-2, the full variable domain reads NAGVMQNPRHLVRRRGQEARLRCSPMKGHSHVYWYRQLPEEGLKFMVYLQKENIIDESGMPKERFSAEFPKEGPSILRIQQVVRGDSAAYFCASSLQGLNGYTFGSGTRLTVV.

The chain is built from TRBV6-5 and TRBJ2-7; 7 bases line up with TRBD1. Looked up from germline, CDR1 is MNHEY and CDR2 is SVGAGI. CDR3 length equals 13 residues. V shed 5 bases and J 5 bases; nucleotides not matched to a gene: 6. CDR3 amino acids: CASSNIDRDEQYF. The CDR3 DNA reads as TGTGCCAGCAGTAATATAGACAGGGACGAGCAGTACTTC.

This chain joins TRBV11-1 and TRBJ2-2; the match to TRBD1 covers 8 bases. The junction had 5 bases not matched to a gene; V was cut back by 5 bases and J by 0 bases. The CDR3 consists of 16 residues. Looked up from germline, CDR1 is SGHAT and CDR2 is FQDESV (reference sequence). The CDR3 DNA reads as TGTGCCAGCAGCGAACAGGGGGGACCGAACACCGGGGAGCTGTTTTTT. Residues: CASSEQGGPNTGELFF. Full variable domain (remainder filled in from reference TRBV11-1 and TRBJ2-2): EAEVAQSPRYKITEKSQAVAFWCDPISGHATLYWYRQILGQGPELLVQFQDESVVDDSQLPKDRFSAERLKGVDSTLKIQPAELGDSAMYLCASSEQGGPNTGELFFGEGSRLTVL.

This chain links TRBV5-4 with TRBJ2-3; D uncertain. The germline gives CDR1 SGHNT, CDR2 YYREEE (reference sequence). The V and J ends lost 1 base and 2 bases respectively, with 8 bases between them. This CDR3 spans 14 amino acids. The CDR3 bases are TGTGCCAGCAGCTTGTTCCACAACACAGATACGCAGTATTTT. Amino acid sequence: CASSLFHNTDTQYF.

The chain joins TRBV24-1 to TRBJ2-1, with 8 bases fitting TRBD2. V lost 7 bases, J lost 8 bases, and 6 bases stayed unmatched. Germline V gives CDR1 KGHDR, CDR2 SFDVKD. This CDR3 comprises 13 residues. CDR3: CATSKRESDEQFF. The CDR3 DNA sequence: TGTGCCACCAGCAAGCGGGAGTCGGATGAGCAGTTCTTC.

Comments on this clone: Other DNA sequences in the same sample also yield this CDR3. The J gene is TRBJ1-5, the V gene TRBV6-5; tentative D call: TRBD1 (6 bases). With 6 bases removed from V and 4 bases from J, the gap between germline ends came to 10 bases. The germline gives CDR1 MNHEY, CDR2 SVGAGI. This CDR3 has 13 residues. The CDR3 DNA is TGTGCCAGCAGAGTAACAGGGAATCAGCCCCAGCATTTT. Translated: CASRVTGNQPQHF.

The chain uses TRBV24-1 and TRBJ1-4; D perhaps matches TRBD1 (6 bases). V lost 2 bases and J lost 3, with 12 bases in between. The CDR3 runs 16 residues. Germline V gene lookup returns CDR1 KGHDR and CDR2 SFDVKD. Here the CDR3 DNA reads TGTGCCACCAGTGATTGTGACAGGAAGGCTAATGAAAAACTGTTTTTT. This encodes CATSDCDRKANEKLFF.

The gene calls are TRBV6-5 and TRBJ2-2; 9 bases are shared with TRBD1. This CDR3 spans 15 amino acids. Germline V gene lookup returns CDR1 MNHEY and CDR2 SVGAGI. The J segment lost 7 bases and the V segment lost 7 bases, leaving 10 bases of the junction unmatched. CDR3 sequence (DNA): TGTGCCAGCACCACCAGGACAGGGGTTAACGGGGAGCTGTTTTTT. It codes for CASTTRTGVNGELFF.

The chain carries TRBV19 and TRBJ2-2; 12 bases align to TRBD1. There are 16 residues in the CDR3. Trimming at V came to 1 base and at J to 6 bases, leaving 3 bases not matched to a gene. Germline V gene lookup returns CDR1 LNHDA and CDR2 SQIVND (reference sequence). The CDR3 region is CASSIGDRGRAGELFF. The DNA for the CDR3 is TGTGCCAGTAGTATAGGGGACAGGGGGCGGGCCGGGGAGCTGTTTTTT.

The rearrangement uses TRBV4-1 and TRBJ2-7; 8 positions agree with TRBD2. This CDR3 has 15 residues. Germline CDR1 is MGHRA and CDR2 is YSYEKL. Unmatched junction bases numbered 6, after V lost 1 base and J lost 4 bases. The CDR3 loop reads CASSQVFERGYEQYF. Written as DNA, the CDR3 is TGCGCCAGCAGCCAAGTTTTTGAGCGGGGGTACGAGCAGTACTTC.

Only a few counts were recorded for this clone. The rearrangement joins TRBV5-4 to TRBJ2-7; D gene unclear. CDR1 is SGHNT and CDR2 is YYREEE in the germline V gene (reference sequence). The CDR3 covers 12 residues. V dropped 1 base and J dropped 5 bases, with 7 bases sitting between them. The CDR3 region is CASSLSRDEQYF. CDR3 DNA sequence: TGTGCCAGCAGCTTGTCCCGAGACGAGCAGTACTTC.

The chain couples TRBV5-1 to TRBJ2-1, with 14 bases aligning to TRBD2. The germline gives CDR1 SGHRS, CDR2 YFSETQ. The length of the CDR3 is 18 residues. With V trimmed by 4 bases and J by 1 base, 7 bases remained unmatched. The CDR3 loop reads CASSPGTSGRGSYNEQFF. In DNA form, the CDR3 reads TGCGCCAGCAGCCCCGGGACTAGCGGGAGAGGTTCCTACAATGAGCAGTTCTTC.

This chain links TRBV6-7 with TRBJ2-2, with 7 bases identical to TRBD1. TRBV6-7 is known as an ORF, though its function is uncertain. The CDR3 sequence is 16 residues long. After removal of 0 bases from V and 0 bases from J, the junction contained 1 base not matched to a gene. The CDR3 DNA follows: TGTGCCAGCAGTTACTCGGGACAGACGAACACCGGGGAGCTGTTTTTT. Its translation is CASSYSGQTNTGELFF.

Here the CDR3 reads CASSLQTSGYQNEQFF. Here the CDR3 DNA reads TGTGCCAGCAGCTTACAGACTAGCGGGTACCAAAATGAGCAGTTCTTC. The genes are TRBV7-6 and TRBJ2-1, with 10 bases that match TRBD2. Germline V gene lookup returns CDR1 SGHVS and CDR2 FNYEAQ. J gave up 7 bases and V 2 bases, and 8 bases lay outside the gene matches. The CDR3 totals 16 residues.

The gene calls are TRBV7-2 and TRBJ2-3; D gene uncertain. Germline values: CDR1 SGHTA, CDR2 FQGNSA. The V gene lost 1 base and the J gene lost 4 bases, with 12 bases spanning the gap. CDR3 length: 15 residues. CDR3 amino acids: CASSLGLVRADTQYF. The CDR3 DNA reads as TGTGCCAGCAGCTTAGGTCTGGTACGGGCAGATACGCAGTATTTT.

The chain recombines TRBV19 with TRBJ2-1; TRBD2 matches at 8 bases. V lost 5 bases, J lost 5 bases, and 11 bases stayed unmatched. This CDR3 has 16 residues. Germline CDR1 and CDR2: LNHDA and SQIVND (reference sequence). CDR3: CASSSGLAPPNNEQFF. Here the CDR3 DNA reads TGTGCCAGTAGTTCCGGACTAGCCCCCCCTAACAATGAGCAGTTCTTC.

This chain joins TRBV30 and TRBJ2-1; TRBD1 aligns across 8 bases. V shed 3 bases and J 2 bases; nucleotides not matched to a gene: 3. CDR1 and CDR2 (germline): GTSNPN, SVGIG (reference sequence). This CDR3 is 14 amino acids long. DNA of the CDR3: TGTGCCTGGAGGACAGGGGTACCCTACAATGAGCAGTTCTTC. Its protein product is CAWRTGVPYNEQFF.

The rearrangement uses TRBV7-3 and TRBJ2-6; D may be TRBD2 (6 bases). V lost 6 bases and J lost 3, with 12 bases in between. The V gene's germline CDR1 is SGHTA and CDR2 FQGTGA. This CDR3 comprises 15 residues. This chain's CDR3 is CASSASGVGANVLTF. CDR3 DNA sequence: TGTGCCAGCAGTGCCTCGGGGGTTGGGGCCAACGTCCTGACTTTC. Variable domain in full (rest from reference TRBV7-3 and TRBJ2-6): GAGVSQTPSNKVTEKGKYVELRCDPISGHTALYWYRQSLGQGPEFLIYFQGTGAADDSGLPNDRFFAVRPEGSVSTLKIQRTERGDSAVYLCASSASGVGANVLTFGAGSRLTVL.

The rearrangement uses TRBV9 and TRBJ2-2, with 7 bases that match TRBD1. The V gene's germline CDR1 is SGDLS and CDR2 YYNGEE. This CDR3 spans 16 amino acids. The junction had 4 bases not matched to a gene; V was cut back by 2 bases and J by 0 bases. The CDR3 here is CASSVSGTANTGELFF. The CDR3 DNA follows: TGTGCCAGCAGCGTCAGTGGGACAGCGAACACCGGGGAGCTGTTTTTT.

V is TRBV19 and J is TRBJ2-1; TRBD2 matches at 14 bases. The germline V gene encodes CDR1 LNHDA and CDR2 SQIVND (reference sequence). The CDR3 sequence is 16 residues long. V was clipped by 3 bases and J by 10 bases; unmatched bases: 8. The CDR3 region is CASSILTSGGGREQFF. Written as DNA, the CDR3 is TGTGCCAGTAGTATCCTGACTAGCGGGGGGGGACGCGAGCAGTTCTTC.